A selection of T cell receptor beta chains follows, all from one sample in a study of cytomegalovirus exposure and HLA in healthy donors. Sequencing was performed with immunoSEQ multiplex PCR; in TCRdb, only in-frame clones are kept and a portion is missing. Here the sample spans 180,000 or so clones, 70% to 90% being singletons. The specimen sequenced was PBMCs. The receptors originated from a man younger than 35 in good health and CMV-seropositive. Each CDR3 is given with its conserved first and last residue. A D gene is named only where the DNA matches it firmly. The listing skips clone size in some rows; elsewhere it reads once, few, many or a size class.

D,size,V,J,DNA,CDR3
-,few,TRBV5-6,TRBJ2-1,TGTGCCAGCGGTATTGGATTGGGGGGGCAGTTCTTC,CASGIGLGGQFF
-,-,TRBV13,TRBJ2-7,TGTGCCAGCAGCACCCGGGACTCCGGGACTCACGACCCCTACGAGCAGTACTTC,CASSTRDSGTHDPYEQYF
-,once,TRBV21-1,TRBJ2-1,TGTGCCAGCAGCAACCGGGTTTATTACAATGAGCAGTTCTTC,CASSNRVYYNEQFF
TRBD2,-,TRBV27,TRBJ2-5,TGTGCCAGCAGTTTTGGAGCGGGGGATTTAGAGACCCAGTACTTC,CASSFGAGDLETQYF
-,-,TRBV19,TRBJ2-1,TGTGCCAGTAGTCTTGTGGGAGCCTACAATGAGCAGTTCTTC,CASSLVGAYNEQFF
TRBD1,-,TRBV10-2,TRBJ1-2,TGCGCCAGCAGCGGACAGGGGAATGGCTATGGCTACACCTTC,CASSGQGNGYGYTF
-,once,TRBV19,TRBJ1-3,TGTGCCAGTAGTTTCCGGGAACGAGGAAACACCATATATTTT,CASSFRERGNTIYF
TRBD1,-,TRBV29-1,TRBJ1-1,TGCAGCGCAGACACAGGGGGCACTGAAGCTTTCTTT,CSADTGGTEAFF
-,-,TRBV7-9,TRBJ2-3,TGTGCCAGCAGCCCCCAACAGGGAGCAGATACGCAGTATTTT,CASSPQQGADTQYF
TRBD1,-,TRBV5-1,TRBJ2-7,TGCGCCAGCAGGGCCGGGACAGGTACCGAGCAGTACTTC,CASRAGTGTEQYF
-,-,TRBV5-1,TRBJ1-1,TGCGCCAGCAGCTTGGCCGGAGGGGCCGGCACTGAAGCTTTCTTT,CASSLAGGAGTEAFF
-,-,TRBV6-5,TRBJ2-7,TGTGCCTGCGGGCGGACCGGAAGCTCCTACGAGCAGTACTTC,CACGRTGSSYEQYF